This record looks at one T cell receptor beta chain sequence and its context. Its antigen is unknown. No qualities accompany the bases; no much larger clone lies one base away. The sample belongs to a study of tissue T cells after allogeneic stem cell transplantation (dated 2022 in TCRdb). Background for the entire study: Several adult allo-HCT recipients with steroid-refractory GVHD were prospectively enrolled in a research-autopsy study over a roughly three-year period. Pre-transplant PBMCs were of recipient origin and were available from about five GVHD patients. TCR beta repertoires were profiled across many tissues obtained from research autopsies of patients with and without GVHD, as well as in mouse models of GVHD. For viably preserved blood and marrow, CD3+ T cells were flow-sorted when cell numbers allowed; smaller samples underwent direct DNA extraction. The human arm was conducted as a prospective observational study, and neither blinding nor randomization was performed. Every GVHD patient got a graft from a donor, with four grafts unmodified and three CD34-selected to deplete T cells. Every GVHD patient had gastrointestinal GVHD and was given several lines of GVHD-directed therapy, and about 5 of the GVHD patients also had skin involvement. Points the paper makes about the study in general: A small and clinically heterogeneous patient cohort was studied, and sampling depth was acknowledged as a limitation. The study did not determine which tissue TCRs were alloreactive or antigen-specific, and some clones might have been persisting host cells. In both patients and mice, only a limited portion of the TCR repertoire detected in tissues was captured by blood and spleen T cells. Few T cell clones were found to be shared across patients, but shared repertoire signatures across patients were revealed in a tissue-specific fashion by motif-based clustering. Within patients, how anatomically similar tissues were was a major factor shaping TCR repertoire composition, regardless of disease or transplant status.

The library was generated by the immunoSEQ multiplex PCR assay. Adaptive Biotechnologies performed TCRbeta CDR3 sequencing at survey depth and reported CDR3 sequences, V/J genes, productive frequency, and template counts. Amplification of TCR beta CDR3 regions started from genomic DNA instead of RNA. The original pipeline was this. Jensen-Shannon divergence served to quantify pairwise repertoire overlap between tissues, with 0 meaning identical and 1 meaning complete divergence. Tissues were grouped by single-linkage agglomerative hierarchical clustering of pairwise JSD values, and the clustering results were shown as dendrograms. All patient samples were analyzed with GLIPH2 using simulation_depth 1000, kmer_min_depth 3 and cdr3_length_cutoff 8, and only groups containing more than two unique CDR3s were kept. A standardized tissue-overlap score extrapolated Jaccard GLIPH-group overlap across patients to a standard repertoire size of 1000 clones. Associations of diversity with clinical or experimental variables used linear mixed-effect models with tissue fixed effects and individual random effects. Imported from immuneACCESS, the table was reduced by TCRdb to in-frame sequences with V and J called. These copies leave out some clones; in studies compared against another copy, an unresolved V gene accounts for under half, and the cause of the remainder is not known. V, J and clone size reflect that table, while D and trimming were determined from the DNA. The sample includes 25,000 to 30,000 clones, with 85% observed a single time. The ten top clones hold over 3% of the sample.

Read against the paper, the sample's time point label means: recipient (host-origin) PBMCs collected before allo-HCT. Measured from the cysteine to the phenylalanine, the CDR3 is 12 residues long. Left in the record is the CDR3 DNA by itself, 36 bases read in frame from the first base. Sequences ENHRY (CDR1) and SYGVKD (CDR2) are obtained from the germline V gene. V is clipped by 0 bases and J by 6 bases, and the sequence between their germline boundaries is 3 bases long. The specimen was blood, collected before transplantation. The chain employs TRBV10-3 and TRBJ1-5; no D gene call is confident. The receptor's source is a woman aged 18-49 years who later had graft-versus-host disease after an allogeneic stem cell transplant. For the CDR3, the sequence is CAISESGQPQHF. The nucleotide sequence is given as TGTGCCATCAGTGAGTCTGGTCAGCCCCAGCATTTT.